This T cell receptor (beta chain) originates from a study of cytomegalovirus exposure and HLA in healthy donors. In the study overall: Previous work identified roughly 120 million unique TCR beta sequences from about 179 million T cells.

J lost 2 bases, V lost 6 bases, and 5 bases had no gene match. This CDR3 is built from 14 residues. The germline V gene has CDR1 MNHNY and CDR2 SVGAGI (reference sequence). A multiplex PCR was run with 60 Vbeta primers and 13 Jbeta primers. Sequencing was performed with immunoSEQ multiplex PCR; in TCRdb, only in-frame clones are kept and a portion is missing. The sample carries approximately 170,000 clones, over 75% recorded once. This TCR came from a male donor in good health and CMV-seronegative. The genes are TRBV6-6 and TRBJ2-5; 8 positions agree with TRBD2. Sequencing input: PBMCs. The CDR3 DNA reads TGTGCCAGCAGCCACGGGGGGGGTCAAGAGACCCAGTACTTC. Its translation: CASSHGGGQETQYF.